Shown below are 22 T cell receptor beta chains from a single sample sequenced in a study of beta chain features in type 1 diabetes. Findings and caveats of the study: Among patients with Type 1 diabetes, TCRB CDR3s were moderately but significantly shorter in every one of the four CD4+ subsets.

The sequenced template was cDNA made from the entire isolated RNA. TCRdb's copy holds only in-frame clones and misses some; the assay was immunoSEQ multiplex PCR. This sample has 240,000 or so clones; around 21% occur once, and the top ten carry 0.028%. Their antigens remain unidentified. Source material: naive CD4+ T cells from blood. All receptors come from a woman aged 35 to 49 with type 1 diabetes.

The sample holds a few counts of this clone. The chain links TRBV29-1 to TRBJ1-1; no definite D call. The CDR3 contains 11 residues. V lost 4 bases and J lost 3, with 6 bases in between. Germline CDR1 and CDR2: SQVTM and ANQGSEA. The DNA of the CDR3 is TGCAGCGTTGGAGTCGACACTGAAGCTTTCTTT. Residues: CSVGVDTEAFF.

The chain employs TRBV4-1 and TRBJ2-7, with D maybe TRBD2 (6 bases). V gave up 3 bases and J gave up 5 bases, with 14 bases separating them. Germline values: CDR1 MGHRA, CDR2 YSYEKL. The CDR3 spans 14 residues. As DNA, the CDR3 is TGCGCCAGCAGCCACTGGTTAAGGGAGGACGAGCAGTACTTC. It codes for CASSHWLREDEQYF.

V gene TRBV9 combines with J gene TRBJ2-1; TRBD2 might be the D (7 bases). The CDR3 has 15 amino acids. The ends were cut back, 4 bases at V and 8 bases at J, with 19 bases in the middle. The germline V gene encodes CDR1 SGDLS and CDR2 YYNGEE. The CDR3 nucleotides are TGTGCCAGCAGCCCAAGGGGGGGCAGGGGTGATGAGCAGTTCTTC. The encoded protein is CASSPRGGRGDEQFF.

The chain combines TRBV27 with TRBJ2-7, with 8 bases that match TRBD2. This CDR3 is 14 amino acids long. CDR1 and CDR2 from the germline V gene are MNHEY and SMNVEV (reference sequence). V gave up 5 bases and J gave up 0 bases; unmatched junction bases: 3. The CDR3 DNA is TGTGCCAGCAGTGGCGGGGGGCTCTCCTACGAGCAGTACTTC. Translating it yields CASSGGGLSYEQYF.

The sample holds a few counts of this clone. The J gene is TRBJ2-1, the V gene TRBV7-3; tentatively, D is TRBD2 (5 bases). CDR3 length: 12 amino acids. Germline-derived CDR1 and CDR2 are SGHTA and FQGTGA. Trimming left V 5 bases short and J 9 bases short, with 11 bases between. The CDR3 region has the DNA TGTGCCAGCAGCCAGGACTCCGGTGAGCAGTTCTTC. The encoded protein is CASSQDSGEQFF.

This chain links TRBV9 with TRBJ2-1; 11 bases fit TRBD2. Trimming at V came to 0 bases and at J to 5 bases, leaving 4 bases not matched to a gene. Looked up from germline, CDR1 is SGDLS and CDR2 is YYNGEE. The CDR3 totals 16 residues. The CDR3 bases are TGTGCCAGCAGCGTAGCAGGGACTAGCGGTCACAATGAGCAGTTCTTC. Its translation: CASSVAGTSGHNEQFF. Using reference TRBV9 and TRBJ2-1 for the parts outside the CDR3, the full variable domain is DSGVTQTPKHLITATGQRVTLRCSPRSGDLSVYWYQQSLDQGLQFLIQYYNGEERAKGNILERFSAQQFPDLHSELNLSSLELGDSALYFCASSVAGTSGHNEQFFGPGTRLTVL.

The chain has TRBV5-4 and TRBJ2-7, with 10 positions matching TRBD2. CDR1 and CDR2 from the germline V gene are SGHNT and YYREEE (reference sequence). This CDR3 contains 15 residues. Unmatched junction bases numbered 7, after V lost 4 bases and J lost 3 bases. As DNA, the CDR3 is TGTGCCAGCAGCAAATCGACTAGCGGGCTCTACGAGCAGTACTTC. As protein: CASSKSTSGLYEQYF.

As concerns this clone: The same CDR3 also results from other DNA sequences found in this sample. The J gene is TRBJ1-2, the V gene TRBV20-1; 7 bases are shared with TRBD1. The CDR3 is 11 amino acids. With 7 bases clipped from V and 4 bases from J, the junction kept 3 bases outside the gene matches. Germline V lookup: CDR1 DFQATT, CDR2 SNEGSKA (reference sequence). CDR3 region: CSVGQTYGYTF. Here the CDR3 DNA reads TGCAGTGTGGGACAGACCTATGGCTACACCTTC.

The V and J genes are TRBV29-1 and TRBJ2-7; 9 positions match TRBD2. Germline V gene sequence: CDR1 SQVTM, CDR2 ANQGSEA. The CDR3 covers 13 residues. With 5 bases clipped from V and 3 bases from J, the junction kept 5 bases outside the gene matches. The CDR3 loop reads CSVWTSEGYEQYF. CDR3 DNA: TGCAGCGTTTGGACTAGCGAAGGCTACGAGCAGTACTTC.

The chain uses TRBV5-1 and TRBJ1-1; 7 bases are shared with TRBD1. CDR3 length equals 15 residues. Losses at the gene ends were 3 bases for V and 1 base for J; bases not matched to a gene: 6. Looked up from germline, CDR1 is SGHRS and CDR2 is YFSETQ. The CDR3 here is CASSYPGQANTEAFF. DNA of the CDR3: TGCGCCAGCAGCTACCCAGGACAGGCGAACACTGAAGCTTTCTTT.

The sample holds a few counts of this clone. The rearrangement uses TRBV4-3 and TRBJ1-4, with D possibly TRBD1 on 6 matching bases. This CDR3 is 15 amino acids long. The V end was cut by 4 bases, the J end by 0 bases, with 9 bases between. CDR1 LGHNA and CDR2 YSLEER come from the germline V gene. CDR3 bases: TGCGCCAGCAGCCTCCGGACAGCAACTAATGAAAAACTGTTTTTT. Protein product: CASSLRTATNEKLFF.

This clone was counted only a few times. The rearrangement uses TRBV7-2 and TRBJ1-1; D possibly corresponds to TRBD1 (5 bases). From germline, CDR1 is SGHTA and CDR2 FQGNSA. This CDR3 has 13 residues. Trimming removed 5 bases at V and 1 base at J, with 8 bases between. The CDR3 DNA sequence: TGTGCCAGCAGCCACGGGGGGAACACTGAAGCTTTCTTT. Amino acid sequence: CASSHGGNTEAFF.

The chain recombines TRBV11-3 with TRBJ2-5; D may be TRBD2 (7 bases). V was pared by 1 base and J by 5 bases, with 14 bases between. Germline assignment: CDR1 SGHNT and CDR2 YENEEA. This CDR3 has 15 residues. CDR3: CASSLASGGWETQYF. The CDR3, as DNA: TGTGCCAGCAGCTTAGCTTCGGGGGGCTGGGAGACCCAGTACTTC.

With regard to this clone: Other DNA sequences in this specimen translate into the identical CDR3. The chain couples TRBV7-2 to TRBJ1-2, with TRBD1 matching 8 bases. With 1 base clipped from V and 8 bases from J, the junction kept 6 bases outside the gene matches. Germline CDR1 and CDR2: SGHTA and FQGNSA. The CDR3 is 14 residues long. The CDR3 is CASSLGGQGQGYTF. The DNA of the CDR3 is TGTGCCAGCAGCTTAGGAGGACAGGGCCAGGGCTACACCTTC.

The genes are TRBV5-1 and TRBJ2-5; perhaps TRBD1 as D (5 bases). V dropped 4 bases and J dropped 2 bases, with 15 bases sitting between them. Germline V gene lookup returns CDR1 SGHRS and CDR2 YFSETQ. This CDR3 spans 15 amino acids. The CDR3 loop is CASSSLDMPQETQYF. As DNA, the CDR3 is TGCGCCAGCAGCAGTTTGGACATGCCACAAGAGACCCAGTACTTC.

V gene TRBV15 combines with J gene TRBJ2-7; 12 bases line up with TRBD2. There are 17 residues in the CDR3. Germline V gene lookup returns CDR1 LNHNV and CDR2 YYDKDF (reference sequence). The junction had 8 bases not matched to a gene; V was cut back by 5 bases and J by 0 bases. The CDR3 loop reads CATSHKRLAGASYEQYF. The CDR3 bases are TGTGCCACCAGCCATAAACGACTAGCGGGGGCCTCCTACGAGCAGTACTTC.

This clone was picked up a small number of times. The chain carries TRBV6-6 and TRBJ1-1; TRBD1 aligns across 9 bases. V gave up 5 bases and J gave up 0 bases; unmatched junction bases: 4. The CDR3 covers 15 residues. Germline values: CDR1 MNHNY, CDR2 SVGAGI (reference sequence). Here the CDR3 reads CASSHGQGLNTEAFF. For the CDR3, the DNA is TGTGCCAGCAGTCACGGACAGGGGTTGAACACTGAAGCTTTCTTT.

This clone was observed a few times. The chain combines TRBV25-1 with TRBJ1-2, with 8 bases lining up with TRBD1. From germline, CDR1 is MGHDK and CDR2 SYGVNS. This CDR3 is built from 14 residues. V was clipped by 6 bases and J by 1 base; unmatched bases: 4. In DNA form, the CDR3 reads TGTGCCAGCAGAAAAGGACAGGGTAACTATGGCTACACCTTC. This gives the protein CASRKGQGNYGYTF.

The J gene is TRBJ1-1, the V gene TRBV18; D remains ambiguous. Germline CDR1 reads KGHSH; CDR2 reads LQKENI. The CDR3 consists of 13 residues. V was pared by 3 bases and J by 4 bases, with 9 bases between. In DNA, the CDR3 is TGTGCCAGCTCACCCGATGCGAGCACTGAAGCTTTCTTT. Protein product: CASSPDASTEAFF.

V usage is TRBV5-1 and J usage is TRBJ2-1; 10 bases are a match to TRBD2. This CDR3 is 16 amino acids long. V gave up 1 base and J gave up 7 bases; unmatched junction bases: 8. Germline V gene data show CDR1 as SGHRS and CDR2 as YFSETQ. The CDR3, as DNA: TGCGCCAGCAGCTTGCTAGCGGGAGAGGTGGGGAATGAGCAGTTCTTC. The encoded protein is CASSLLAGEVGNEQFF.

This chain joins TRBV28 and TRBJ2-3; weak D call: TRBD1 (6 bases). This CDR3 is built from 15 residues. CDR1 MDHEN and CDR2 SYDVKM come from the germline V gene. Trimming shortened V by 3 bases and J by 4 bases, and 14 bases separated the two germline ends. CDR3 in amino acids: CASSFWQGTADTQYF. The DNA of the CDR3 is TGTGCCAGCAGTTTTTGGCAGGGGACGGCAGATACGCAGTATTTT.

This chain uses TRBV14 with TRBJ2-5; D is uncertain. Trimming removed 0 bases from V and 5 bases from J, with 7 bases in between. The CDR3 sequence is 13 residues long. CDR1 SGHDN and CDR2 FVKESK come from the germline V gene. The CDR3 bases are TGTGCCAGCAGCCAAGATCTCGAGGAGACCCAGTACTTC. Amino acid sequence: CASSQDLEETQYF.